Shown below are 23 T cell receptor beta chains from a single sample sequenced in a study of cytomegalovirus exposure and HLA in healthy donors. This table comes from immunoSEQ multiplex PCR, and its TCRdb copy is limited to in-frame clones, with some not included. The table includes approximately 160,000 clones, just under 85% detected once. Input material: PBMCs. The receptors originated from a man aged 25-40 years in good health and CMV-seropositive.

The chain recombines TRBV2 with TRBJ1-5, with TRBD1 identical over 9 bases. With V trimmed by 5 bases and J by 5 bases, 4 bases remained unmatched. The CDR3 sequence is 14 residues long. CDR1 and CDR2 (germline): SNHLY, FYNNEI. The CDR3 sequence is CASSQQGADQPQHF. The DNA of the CDR3 is TGTGCCAGCAGTCAACAGGGGGCTGATCAGCCCCAGCATTTT.

The chain employs TRBV4-3 and TRBJ1-1, with D perhaps matching TRBD1 (5 bases). The germline gives CDR1 LGHNA, CDR2 YSLEER. V lost 4 bases and J lost 3, with 15 bases in between. The length of the CDR3 is 15 residues. The chain's CDR3 is CASSRLPGFYTEAFF. The CDR3 nucleotides read TGCGCCAGCAGCCGTCTCCCAGGGTTTTACACTGAAGCTTTCTTT.

The CDR3 DNA reads as TGTGCCATCAGTGAGTCGCTAGCGGGGGGTTTTTACGAGCAGTACTTC. Protein: CAISESLAGGFYEQYF. The V gene is TRBV10-3, the J gene TRBJ2-7, with 11 bases matching TRBD2. This CDR3 contains 16 residues. Looked up from germline, CDR1 is ENHRY and CDR2 is SYGVKD. The trim removed 0 bases at V and 4 bases at J, leaving 5 bases unmatched.

The chain couples TRBV27 to TRBJ1-1, with TRBD1 as a possible D gene (6 bases). CDR1 MNHEY and CDR2 SMNVEV come from the germline V gene (reference sequence). V was shortened by 6 bases and J by 4 bases, with 21 bases between the two germline ends. This CDR3 comprises 16 residues. The CDR3 region has the DNA TGTGCCAGCAGCCCCGGGACAACCAGTTGGAGCACTGAAGCTTTCTTT. The encoded protein is CASSPGTTSWSTEAFF.

This chain joins TRBV6-5 and TRBJ1-2, with 7 bases matching TRBD1. In germline, CDR1 is MNHEY, CDR2 SVGAGI. The ends lost 0 bases at V and 4 bases at J; junction bases unmatched: 5. CDR3 length equals 15 residues. Written as DNA, the CDR3 is TGTGCCAGCAGTTACTCCTGGGACAGCGTCTATGGCTACACCTTC. It specifies CASSYSWDSVYGYTF.

The V and J genes are TRBV19 and TRBJ1-2, with D possibly being TRBD1 (6 bases). V was cut by 3 bases and J by 6 bases, with 11 bases left in between. Germline lookup yields CDR1 LNHDA and CDR2 SQIVND (reference sequence). The CDR3 is made up of 13 amino acids. The CDR3 loop reads CASSIDRLNGYTF. The DNA of the CDR3 is TGTGCCAGTAGTATCGACAGGTTAAATGGCTACACCTTC.

The chain recombines TRBV7-6 with TRBJ1-4, with 7 bases that match TRBD1. V shed 1 base, J shed 7 bases, and the junction held 9 bases outside the gene matches. There are 16 residues in the CDR3. CDR1 and CDR2 from the germline V gene are SGHVS and FNYEAQ. CDR3 sequence reads: CASSLGGGTVGEKLFF. DNA of the CDR3: TGTGCCAGCAGCTTAGGGGGCGGGACAGTGGGTGAAAAACTGTTTTTT.

The chain is built from TRBV6-6 and TRBJ1-5; 9 nucleotides line up with TRBD1. Germline CDR1 reads MNHNY; CDR2 reads SVGAGI (reference sequence). The CDR3 sequence is 13 residues long. The junction had 0 bases not matched to a gene; V was cut back by 0 bases and J by 9 bases. CDR3 residues: CASSYSTGGPQHF. The CDR3, as DNA: TGTGCCAGCAGTTACTCGACAGGGGGGCCCCAGCATTTT.

Points on this clone: One junction end disagrees with the germline gene, perhaps due to a read error. The V call is TRBV7-7, the J call TRBJ2-5; D is uncertain. Looked up from germline, CDR1 is SSHAT and CDR2 is FNYEAQ (reference sequence). CDR3 length: 13 residues. CDR3 sequence (DNA): TGTGCTAGCAGCCCGACTCAGCAAGAGACCCAGTACTTC. It is translated as CASSPTQQETQYF.

The V call is TRBV7-6, the J call TRBJ2-1, with 12 bases aligning to TRBD2. Germline trimming cut 6 bases from V and 4 bases from J; bases unmatched to any gene: 4. Germline CDR1 is SGHVS and CDR2 is FNYEAQ. The CDR3 sequence is 15 residues long. CDR3 sequence: CASRPTSGGYNEQFF. For the CDR3, the DNA is TGTGCCAGCAGGCCTACTAGCGGGGGGTACAATGAGCAGTTCTTC.

This clone came up once. The rearrangement uses TRBV6-4 and TRBJ1-1, with 7 positions matching TRBD1. V lost 9 bases, J lost 3 bases, and 19 bases stayed unmatched. This CDR3 has 17 amino acids. CDR1 and CDR2 from the germline V gene are MRHNA and SNTAGT. CDR3 sequence (DNA): TGTGCCAGTCCGGCAGACCCAGGGGGGCTTAAGTACACTGAAGCTTTCTTT. Its protein is CASPADPGGLKYTEAFF.

For this clone: In the same sample, other DNA sequences code for this CDR3. The rearrangement links TRBV5-4 to TRBJ1-1, with a weak D call TRBD1 (5 bases). CDR3 length: 13 residues. Trimming left V 4 bases short and J 1 base short, with 8 bases between. Germline assignment: CDR1 SGHNT and CDR2 YYREEE (reference sequence). Here the CDR3 reads CASSPQGNTEAFF. In DNA form, the CDR3 reads TGTGCCAGCAGCCCCCAGGGGAACACTGAAGCTTTCTTT. The complete variable domain, with remaining parts taken from reference TRBV5-4 and TRBJ1-1, reads ETGVTQSPTHLIKTRGQQVTLRCSSQSGHNTVSWYQQALGQGPQFIFQYYREEENGRGNFPPRFSGLQFPNYSSELNVNALELDDSALYLCASSPQGNTEAFFGQGTRLTVV.

The rearrangement links TRBV15 to TRBJ2-5, with a weak D call TRBD1 (5 bases). The V gene lost 1 base and the J gene lost 1 base, with 7 bases spanning the gap. Germline CDR1 is LNHNV and CDR2 is YYDKDF (reference sequence). The CDR3 totals 14 residues. CDR3: CATSRARVQETQYF. DNA of the CDR3: TGTGCCACCAGCAGAGCCAGGGTCCAAGAGACCCAGTACTTC.

This chain links TRBV29-1 with TRBJ2-1; no firm D call. Germline CDR1 and CDR2: SQVTM and ANQGSEA. The V end lost 3 bases, the J end lost 0 bases, and 3 bases lay between the germline ends. This CDR3 is 12 amino acids long. CDR3 nucleotide sequence: TGCAGCGTTGATAGCTCCTACAATGAGCAGTTCTTC. This codes for CSVDSSYNEQFF.

The chain joins TRBV9 to TRBJ1-1; D unresolved. The germline V and J ends were trimmed by 1 base and 3 bases, with 7 bases remaining between them. CDR3 size: 13 residues. The germline gives CDR1 SGDLS, CDR2 YYNGEE. The CDR3, as DNA: TGTGCCAGCAGCGTACTTTCCGACACTGAAGCTTTCTTT. Translating it yields CASSVLSDTEAFF.

CDR3 sequence: CASSLIGNNNEQFF. CDR3 bases: TGTGCCAGCAGTTTAATCGGGAACAACAATGAGCAGTTCTTC. V gene TRBV27 combines with J gene TRBJ2-1, with D possibly TRBD2 on 5 matching bases. Trimming took 2 bases from V and 5 from J, leaving 10 bases between them. The CDR3 has 14 residues. CDR1 and CDR2 (germline): MNHEY, SMNVEV (reference sequence).

V gene TRBV6-6 combines with J gene TRBJ1-1; D unclear. Germline CDR1 MNHNY, CDR2 SVGAGI (reference sequence). This CDR3 is built from 14 residues. V was shortened by 11 bases and J by 4 bases, with 20 bases between the two germline ends. The CDR3 nucleotides are TGTGCCGCCCCAGCGGCTGGACCGAGCACTGAAGCTTTCTTT. Protein product: CAAPAAGPSTEAFF.

V gene TRBV15 combines with J gene TRBJ2-6; 9 nucleotides align to TRBD1. After removal of 3 bases from V and 3 bases from J, the junction contained 6 bases not matched to a gene. The CDR3 is 17 amino acids. Germline loops: CDR1 LNHNV, CDR2 YYDKDF (reference sequence). CDR3 bases: TGTGCCACCAGCAGGGATACAGGGGGCTTTGGGGCCAACGTCCTGACTTTC. Translation: CATSRDTGGFGANVLTF. Full variable domain (remainder filled in from reference TRBV15 and TRBJ2-6): DAMVIQNPRYQVTQFGKPVTLSCSQTLNHNVMYWYQQKSSQAPKLLFHYYDKDFNNEADTPDNFQSRRPNTSFCFLDIRSPGLGDTAMYLCATSRDTGGFGANVLTFGAGSRLTVL.

This clone has only a few counts. The junction does not match germline at one end; this may be a read error. The chain carries TRBV7-7 and TRBJ2-7, with 12 positions matching TRBD2. The CDR3 length is 14 residues. Germline loops: CDR1 SSHAT, CDR2 FNYEAQ (reference sequence). CDR3 nucleotide sequence: TGTGCTAGCAGCCTCGGACTAGCGGGATACGAGCAGTACTTC. It yields the protein CASSLGLAGYEQYF.

The chain has TRBV30 and TRBJ2-4; 9 bases fit TRBD1. The length of the CDR3 is 14 residues. Unmatched junction bases numbered 3, after V lost 3 bases and J lost 3 bases. Germline V gene sequence: CDR1 GTSNPN, CDR2 SVGIG (reference sequence). The CDR3 here is CAWSATGGKNIQYF. The CDR3 bases are TGTGCCTGGAGCGCGACAGGGGGCAAAAACATTCAGTACTTC.

This chain connects TRBV29-1 to TRBJ1-1, with 7 bases identical to TRBD1. The CDR3 has 16 amino acids. Germline V gene data show CDR1 as SQVTM and CDR2 as ANQGSEA. After removal of 7 bases from V and 1 base from J, the junction contained 15 bases not matched to a gene. The CDR3, as DNA: TGCAGCGGCGGGCTAAGACAGGGACCCACGAACACTGAAGCTTTCTTT. It encodes CSGGLRQGPTNTEAFF.

This chain uses TRBV19 with TRBJ1-2, with a tentative D call TRBD1 (5 bases). Germline V lookup: CDR1 LNHDA, CDR2 SQIVND (reference sequence). This CDR3 spans 16 amino acids. V was shortened by 3 bases and J by 3 bases, with 17 bases between the two germline ends. Here the CDR3 reads CASSIVQGNSYYGYTF. In nucleotides, the CDR3 is TGTGCCAGTAGTATCGTCCAGGGAAACTCCTACTATGGCTACACCTTC.

The table lists this clone with a count of one. In the same sample, other DNA sequences code for this CDR3. The gene calls are TRBV6-5 and TRBJ1-1; tentatively, D is TRBD1 (5 bases). The length of the CDR3 is 12 residues. V gave up 5 bases and J gave up 4 bases, with 8 bases separating them. Germline V gene lookup returns CDR1 MNHEY and CDR2 SVGAGI. CDR3: CASSRGGTEAFF. CDR3 bases: TGTGCCAGCAGTCGGGGGGGCACTGAAGCTTTCTTT.